The rows below give T cell receptor beta chains drawn from one sample of a study of cytomegalovirus exposure and HLA in healthy donors. Repertoires were generated with immunoSEQ multiplex PCR, while TCRdb's copy carries only in-frame clones and drops some. The top ten clones hold around 1.6% of a sample with over 150,000 clones, 60% to 85% of them seen once. Sequencing was performed on PBMCs. Receptor source: a girl aged 5-17 years in good health and CMV-seropositive. CDR3s include the opening cysteine and the closing phenylalanine or tryptophan. D genes are given only for firm matches. A clone size is listed for some rows: how often the clone was seen (once, few, many), or a class if it is expanded.

cdr3_length | d_call | clone_size | j_call | v_call | cdr3_aa | cdr3_nt
14 | . | . | TRBJ1-3 | TRBV6-5 | CASSPEREGNTIYF | TGTGCCAGCAGTCCCGAGAGAGAGGGAAACACCATATATTTT
14 | TRBD2 | . | TRBJ2-1 | TRBV7-2 | CASSRSGPYNEQFF | TGTGCCAGCAGCCGTAGCGGGCCTTACAATGAGCAGTTCTTC
12 | TRBD1 | . | TRBJ1-2 | TRBV6-6 | CAIQGGPYGYTF | TGTGCCATACAGGGGGGCCCCTATGGCTACACCTTC
14 | TRBD1 | . | TRBJ2-5 | TRBV12-5 | CASGTGQEQETQYF | TGTGCTAGTGGTACCGGACAGGAACAAGAGACCCAGTACTTC
11 | . | . | TRBJ1-1 | TRBV19 | CASGVGTEAFF | TGTGCCAGCGGGGTGGGGACTGAAGCTTTCTTT
14 | TRBD1 | few | TRBJ1-1 | TRBV27 | CASSFDRENTEAFF | TGTGCCAGCAGTTTCGACAGGGAAAACACTGAAGCTTTCTTT
14 | . | once | TRBJ2-7 | TRBV11-3 | CASSPTAGAYEQYF | TGTGCCAGCAGCCCCACCGCAGGGGCGTACGAGCAGTACTTC
14 | . | . | TRBJ2-1 | TRBV11-2 | CASRGHSSYNEQFF | TGTGCCAGCAGAGGACATAGCTCCTACAATGAGCAGTTCTTC
15 | . | . | TRBJ2-5 | TRBV30 | CAWSMGEAMQETQYF | TGTGCCTGGAGTATGGGGGAGGCGATGCAAGAGACCCAGTACTTC
12 | . | . | TRBJ1-1 | TRBV5-6 | CASSLGLVSAFF | TGTGCCAGCAGCCTCGGGTTGGTCTCAGCTTTCTTT
16 | . | . | TRBJ2-7 | TRBV7-2 | CASSSRTGTLIYEQYF | TGTGCCAGCAGCTCCCGAACCGGGACACTGATTTACGAGCAGTACTTC
14 | TRBD2 | few | TRBJ2-1 | TRBV27 | CASSLAGAYNEQFF | TGTGCCAGCAGCCTAGCGGGGGCCTACAATGAGCAGTTCTTC
11 | . | . | TRBJ2-3 | TRBV10-1 | CASSAADTQYF | TGCGCCAGCAGTGCGGCAGATACGCAGTATTTT
15 | TRBD1 | . | TRBJ1-4 | TRBV5-1 | CASSLQGATNEKLFF | TGCGCCAGCAGCTTGCAGGGGGCCACTAATGAAAAACTGTTTTTT
14 | . | . | TRBJ1-2 | TRBV13 | CASSARAGYYGYTF | TGTGCCAGCAGCGCAAGAGCCGGGTACTATGGCTACACCTTC
14 | TRBD1 | . | TRBJ1-1 | TRBV18 | CASSSQGAYTEAFF | TGTGCCAGCTCATCGCAGGGGGCTTACACTGAAGCTTTCTTT
16 | . | . | TRBJ2-1 | TRBV11-3 | CASSLRRPGVYNEQFF | TGTGCCAGCAGCCTTAGGAGGCCAGGGGTCTACAATGAGCAGTTCTTC
13 | TRBD1 | . | TRBJ2-5 | TRBV29-1 | CSAKQGVGETQYF | TGCAGCGCCAAACAGGGGGTGGGGGAGACCCAGTACTTC
14 | TRBD1 | . | TRBJ1-5 | TRBV19 | CASSRTGANQPQHF | TGTGCCAGTAGTAGGACAGGGGCAAATCAGCCCCAGCATTTT
15 | . | . | TRBJ1-1 | TRBV7-9 | CSSSEGQAQHTEAFF | TGTTCCAGCAGCGAAGGCCAGGCTCAACACACTGAAGCTTTCTTT
15 | TRBD1 | . | TRBJ1-1 | TRBV6-1 | CASSLGQGVYTEAFF | TGTGCCAGCAGCCTAGGACAGGGTGTATACACTGAAGCTTTCTTT
16 | TRBD1 | . | TRBJ2-5 | TRBV7-8 | CASSLVAHRGGETQYF | TGTGCCAGCAGCTTAGTCGCCCACAGGGGCGGAGAGACCCAGTACTTC
15 | TRBD2 | . | TRBJ2-5 | TRBV9 | CASSSWEGRGETQYF | TGTGCCAGCAGCTCCTGGGAGGGCCGAGGGGAGACCCAGTACTTC
13 | . | . | TRBJ1-2 | TRBV4-3 | CASSQEGAGGYTF | TGCGCCAGCAGCCAAGAGGGGGCCGGAGGCTACACCTTC
15 | TRBD1 | . | TRBJ2-3 | TRBV6-4 | CASSARQGVADTQYF | TGTGCTAGCAGTGCACGACAGGGGGTGGCAGATACGCAGTATTTT
15 | TRBD1 | . | TRBJ2-7 | TRBV10-3 | CAISESGTAFYEQYF | TGTGCCATCAGTGAGTCAGGGACAGCCTTCTACGAGCAGTACTTC
15 | . | . | TRBJ2-2 | TRBV7-2 | CASSYQIVNTGELFF | TGTGCCAGCAGCTATCAGATCGTAAACACCGGGGAGCTGTTTTTT
15 | . | . | TRBJ1-3 | TRBV11-2 | CASSFEGAPGNTIYF | TGTGCCAGCAGCTTCGAGGGCGCGCCGGGAAACACCATATATTTT
14 | TRBD1 | once | TRBJ1-2 | TRBV2 | CASRRTGANYGYTF | TGTGCCAGCAGGCGGACAGGGGCGAACTATGGCTACACCTTC